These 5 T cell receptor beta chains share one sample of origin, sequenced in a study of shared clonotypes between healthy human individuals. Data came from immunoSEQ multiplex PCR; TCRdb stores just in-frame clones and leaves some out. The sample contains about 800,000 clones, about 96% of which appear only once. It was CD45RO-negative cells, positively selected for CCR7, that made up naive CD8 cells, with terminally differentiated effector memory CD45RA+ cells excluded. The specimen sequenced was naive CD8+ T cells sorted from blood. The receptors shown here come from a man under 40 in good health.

CDR3 amino acids: CASSPPGIGAQTQYF. The CDR3 nucleotides read TGTGCCAGCTCACCACCGGGTATCGGGGCCCAGACCCAGTACTTC. The chain employs TRBV18 and TRBJ2-5, with D perhaps TRBD1 or TRBD2 (5 bases each). V lost 0 bases to trimming and J lost 6 bases, with 14 bases between them. This CDR3 spans 15 amino acids. Germline assignment: CDR1 KGHSH and CDR2 LQKENI.

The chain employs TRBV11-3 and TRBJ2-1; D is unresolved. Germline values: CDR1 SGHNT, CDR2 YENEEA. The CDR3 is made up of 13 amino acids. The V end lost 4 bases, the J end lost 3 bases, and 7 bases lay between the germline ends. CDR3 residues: CASSSDYYNEQFF. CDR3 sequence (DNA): TGTGCCAGCAGCTCCGATTACTACAATGAGCAGTTCTTC.

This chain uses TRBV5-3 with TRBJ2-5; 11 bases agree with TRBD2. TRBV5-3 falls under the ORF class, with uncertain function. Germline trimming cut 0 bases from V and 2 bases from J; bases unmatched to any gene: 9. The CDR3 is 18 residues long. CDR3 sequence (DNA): TGTGCCAGAAGCTTGGCGTCTAGCGGGAGGCTGGGACAAGAGACCCAGTACTTC. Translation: CARSLASSGRLGQETQYF.

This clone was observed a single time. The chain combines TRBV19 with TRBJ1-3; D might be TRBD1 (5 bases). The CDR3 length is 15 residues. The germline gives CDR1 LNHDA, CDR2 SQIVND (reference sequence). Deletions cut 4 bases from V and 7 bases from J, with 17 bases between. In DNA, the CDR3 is TGTGCCAGTAGTAACTCCCGGGACGGGTGGAACACCATATATTTT. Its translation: CASSNSRDGWNTIYF.

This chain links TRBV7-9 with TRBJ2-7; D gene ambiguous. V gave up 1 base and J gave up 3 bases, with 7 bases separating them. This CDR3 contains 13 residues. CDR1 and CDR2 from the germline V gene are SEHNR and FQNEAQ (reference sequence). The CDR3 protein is CASSLGTHYEQYF. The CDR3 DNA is TGTGCCAGCAGCTTAGGTACCCACTACGAGCAGTACTTC.